A single sample is the source of the 22 T cell receptor beta chains below, sequenced in a study of early T cells in non-severe SARS-CoV-2 infection. Each CDR3 protein is one row after TCRdb ran MiXCR on the 5' RACE reads. Here the sample spans more than 60,000 distinct CDR3 sequences, 4.9% being singletons. What was sequenced was whole blood. These receptors were obtained from an adult who was a healthcare worker with PCR-confirmed SARS-CoV-2 infection or an uninfected control (not recorded which).

This clonotype was detected many times. The chain carries TRBV20-1 and TRBJ2-3, with TRBD2 identical over 8 bases. This CDR3 region has 14 residues. The trim removed 5 bases at V and 4 bases at J, leaving 8 bases unmatched. Germline V gives CDR1 DFQATT, CDR2 SNEGSKA (reference sequence). The CDR3 coding sequence is TGCAGTGCTCCTCCAGCGGGAGCCGCAGATACGCAGTATTTT. Its protein product is CSAPPAGAADTQYF.

Many counts were recorded for this clonotype. The chain links TRBV19 to TRBJ1-2; D might be TRBD1 (5 bases). The ends were cut back, 6 bases at V and 0 bases at J, with 14 bases in the middle. This CDR3 is built from 15 residues. Germline lookup yields CDR1 LNHDA and CDR2 SQIVND (reference sequence). CDR3 DNA sequence: TGTGCCAGTAGGATTGGAGGGGCCTCTAACTATGGCTACACCTTC. Translating it yields CASRIGGASNYGYTF.

In its sample, this clonotype was seen a few times. The rearrangement uses TRBV3-1 and TRBJ1-2; D unclear. Germline CDR1 is LGHDT and CDR2 is YNNKEL (reference sequence). The ends were cut back, 2 bases at V and 3 bases at J, with 4 bases in the middle. The CDR3 sequence is 12 residues long. The CDR3 region is CASSQSHYGYTF. CDR3 DNA sequence: TGTGCCAGCAGCCAAAGTCACTATGGCTACACCTTC. The full variable domain, completed using reference TRBV3-1 and TRBJ1-2, is DTAVSQTPKYLVTQMGNDKSIKCEQNLGHDTMYWYKQDSKKFLKIMFSYNNKELIINETVPNRFSPKSPDKAHLNLHINSLELGDSAVYFCASSQSHYGYTFGSGTRLTVV.

This clonotype appeared a few times. J is TRBJ2-7 and V is TRBV11-2, with 7 nucleotides matching TRBD1. CDR1 and CDR2 from the germline V gene are SGHAT and FQNNGV. With 5 bases clipped from V and 4 bases from J, the junction kept 8 bases outside the gene matches. This CDR3 is built from 14 residues. CDR3 DNA: TGTGCCAGCAGCCCCGCCGGGACAGTATACGAGCAGTACTTC. This encodes CASSPAGTVYEQYF. Drawing the rest from reference TRBV11-2 and TRBJ2-7, the complete variable domain is EAGVAQSPRYKIIEKRQSVAFWCNPISGHATLYWYQQILGQGPKLLIQFQNNGVVDDSQLPKDRFSAERLKGVDSTLKIQPAKLEDSAVYLCASSPAGTVYEQYFGPGTRLTVT.

This clonotype was observed at least ten times. The V and J genes are TRBV10-1 and TRBJ2-7; TRBD2 matches at 9 bases. Germline CDR1 WNHNN, CDR2 SYGVQD (reference sequence). V trimming: 3 bases; J trimming: 7 bases; junction bases outside the gene matches: 7. The CDR3 is 14 amino acids. DNA for the CDR3: TGCGCCAGCAGTGAAAGCGGGAGGCCATGGGAGCAGTACTTC. It translates to CASSESGRPWEQYF.

This clonotype was counted many times. The V gene is TRBV6-1, the J gene TRBJ2-7; TRBD1 matches 8 bases. CDR1 and CDR2 from the germline V gene are MNHNS and SASEGT. CDR3 length: 15 amino acids. Germline trimming cut 2 bases from V and 3 bases from J; bases unmatched to any gene: 6. Here the CDR3 reads CASSERARGHYEQYF. The CDR3 DNA follows: TGTGCCAGCAGTGAAAGGGCCAGGGGGCACTACGAGCAGTACTTC.

A few counts support this clonotype. The chain joins TRBV20-1 to TRBJ1-3, with D tentatively TRBD1 (6 bases). Germline V gene sequence: CDR1 DFQATT, CDR2 SNEGSKA (reference sequence). The CDR3 covers 17 residues. V was cut by 1 base and J by 2 bases, with 18 bases left in between. DNA of the CDR3: TGCAGTGCTAGAGGTGGCCCACAGGGTCTCACTGGAAACACCATATATTTT. It encodes CSARGGPQGLTGNTIYF.

This clonotype was counted ten times or more. The rearrangement joins TRBV3-1 to TRBJ1-6; TRBD1 might be the D (5 bases). The CDR3 runs 14 residues. The V gene lost 4 bases and the J gene lost 2 bases, with 6 bases spanning the gap. Germline CDR1 reads LGHDT; CDR2 reads YNNKEL (reference sequence). CDR3 coding DNA: TGTGCCAGCAGCCGGGGACCCTATAATTCACCCCTCCACTTT. It codes for CASSRGPYNSPLHF. Based on the CDR3 plus reference TRBV3-1 and TRBJ1-6, the full variable domain is DTAVSQTPKYLVTQMGNDKSIKCEQNLGHDTMYWYKQDSKKFLKIMFSYNNKELIINETVPNRFSPKSPDKAHLNLHINSLELGDSAVYFCASSRGPYNSPLHFGNGTRLTVT.

The chain couples TRBV20-1 to TRBJ2-7; weak D call: TRBD2 (7 bases). The CDR3 has 15 amino acids. V was clipped by 5 bases and J by 7 bases, with 24 bases between them. Germline CDR1 and CDR2: DFQATT and SNEGSKA (reference sequence). The CDR3 nucleotides read TGCAGTGCTCGGGGGCTTAGCGGGTCGTGGTATGAGCAGTACTTC. As protein: CSARGLSGSWYEQYF.

This clonotype occurred many times. V is TRBV7-7 and J is TRBJ2-2; 8 positions match TRBD1. CDR1 is SSHAT and CDR2 is FNYEAQ in the germline V gene (reference sequence). This CDR3 region has 15 residues. V trimming: 5 bases; J trimming: 5 bases; junction bases outside the gene matches: 7. The CDR3 DNA is TGTGCCAGCAGCCCTCGACAGGGGCAAACCGGGGAGCTGTTTTTT. This translates into CASSPRQGQTGELFF.

This clonotype was observed many times. V and J are TRBV5-6 and TRBJ1-5; possibly TRBD1 for D (6 bases). Trimming cost V 0 bases and J 0 bases, with 10 bases left between them. Germline V gene data show CDR1 as SGHDT and CDR2 as YYEEEE. This CDR3 spans 16 amino acids. The CDR3 sequence is CASSLEGGGSNQPQHF. The CDR3, as DNA: TGTGCCAGCAGCTTGGAGGGGGGTGGTAGCAATCAGCCCCAGCATTTT.

This clonotype was detected many times. The chain couples TRBV5-5 to TRBJ2-6; TRBD2 might be the D (6 bases). Germline-derived CDR1 and CDR2 are SGHKS and YYEKEE (reference sequence). The CDR3 sequence is 18 residues long. Trimming left V 3 bases short and J 0 bases short, with 16 bases between. The DNA of the CDR3 is TGTGCCAGCAGCTGGAGGGACCCTGCCGGCTCTGGGGCCAACGTCCTGACTTTC. Its protein product is CASSWRDPAGSGANVLTF.

This clonotype came up many times. For the CDR3, the DNA is TGCGCCAGCAGGGTCCAGGGAAGTACCGATGAGCAGTTCTTC. Translation: CASRVQGSTDEQFF. The chain carries TRBV5-1 and TRBJ2-1; D possibly corresponds to TRBD1 (5 bases). Germline values: CDR1 SGHRS, CDR2 YFSETQ. The CDR3 runs to 14 residues. V was cut by 5 bases and J by 8 bases, with 17 bases left in between.

The rearrangement joins TRBV7-2 to TRBJ2-2, with D perhaps TRBD2 (5 bases). V was trimmed by 4 bases and J by 7 bases, leaving 10 bases between them. This CDR3 has 13 residues. CDR1 is SGHTA, CDR2 FQGNSA, per germline. CDR3 sequence reads: CASSYVEGGELFF. The CDR3 DNA reads TGTGCCAGCAGCTACGTCGAGGGCGGGGAGCTGTTTTTT.

Ten or more counts support this clonotype. V is TRBV5-1 and J is TRBJ1-6, with no clear D. Germline loops: CDR1 SGHRS, CDR2 YFSETQ. V shed 2 bases and J shed 7 bases, with 10 bases lying between them. This CDR3 contains 14 residues. CDR3 sequence: CASSLRLENSPLHF. The CDR3 DNA reads TGCGCCAGCAGCTTAAGACTGGAAAATTCACCCCTCCACTTT.

In this sample, this clonotype turned up a few times. The rearrangement links TRBV14 to TRBJ2-1; TRBD2 agrees at 7 bases. Germline V gene sequence: CDR1 SGHDN, CDR2 FVKESK. The CDR3 loop spans 16 amino acids. V lost 1 base, J lost 4 bases, and 7 bases stayed unmatched. The CDR3 nucleotides are TGTGCCAGCAGCCAAGGGGAGGGTATTCCGTACAATGAGCAGTTCTTC. Translation: CASSQGEGIPYNEQFF.

This clonotype showed up just a few times. V usage is TRBV11-2 and J usage is TRBJ2-3; 8 bases map to TRBD1. CDR1 and CDR2 from the germline V gene are SGHAT and FQNNGV. CDR3 size: 14 residues. Trimming cost V 6 bases and J 7 bases; bases outside gene matches: 9. In DNA form, the CDR3 reads TGTGCCAGCAGTTTGGACAGGGTTGGACATACGCAGTATTTT. It is translated as CASSLDRVGHTQYF.

The chain combines TRBV20-1 with TRBJ2-7, with D unresolved. Per germline, CDR1 DFQATT and CDR2 SNEGSKA (reference sequence). The V gene lost 1 base and the J gene lost 2 bases, with 6 bases spanning the gap. This CDR3 comprises 12 residues. DNA of the CDR3: TGCAGTGCTAGAGGGTCAGCCTACGAGCAGTACTTC. Residues: CSARGSAYEQYF.

The table lists this clonotype with a few counts. This chain uses TRBV7-7 with TRBJ1-1, with D perhaps TRBD1 (5 bases). Germline CDR1 SSHAT, CDR2 FNYEAQ (reference sequence). V lost 5 bases and J lost 4, with 17 bases in between. This CDR3 region has 15 residues. Written as DNA, the CDR3 is TGTGCCAGCAGCCCCTTCGCAAGGGGAATCACTGAAGCTTTCTTT. Protein sequence: CASSPFARGITEAFF.

This clonotype was seen at least ten times. The rearrangement links TRBV7-9 to TRBJ2-7, with TRBD1 as a possible D gene (6 bases). CDR1 is SEHNR, CDR2 FQNEAQ, per germline (reference sequence). Trimming removed 5 bases from V and 6 bases from J, with 11 bases in between. The CDR3 has 12 amino acids. In DNA, the CDR3 is TGTGCCAGCAGCCTAAACAGGGCCGAGCAGTACTTC. Amino acid sequence: CASSLNRAEQYF.

The rearrangement links TRBV11-2 to TRBJ2-1; D possibly corresponds to TRBD1 (5 bases). This CDR3 region has 12 residues. The V and J ends lost 2 bases and 9 bases respectively, with 8 bases between them. The germline V gene has CDR1 SGHAT and CDR2 FQNNGV. The CDR3 protein is CASSLRQGEQFF. CDR3 DNA: TGTGCCAGCAGCTTACGGCAGGGTGAGCAGTTCTTC. The whole variable domain, filled in from reference TRBV11-2 and TRBJ2-1, reads EAGVAQSPRYKIIEKRQSVAFWCNPISGHATLYWYQQILGQGPKLLIQFQNNGVVDDSQLPKDRFSAERLKGVDSTLKIQPAKLEDSAVYLCASSLRQGEQFFGPGTRLTVL.

The CDR3 here is CASSQDWGANVLTF. The CDR3, as DNA: TGTGCCAGCAGCCAAGATTGGGGGGCCAACGTCCTGACTTTC. The rearrangement uses TRBV14 and TRBJ2-6, with no clear D. Trimming removed 0 bases from V and 4 bases from J, with 4 bases in between. CDR3 length: 14 residues. CDR1 and CDR2 (germline): SGHDN, FVKESK.